The present TCR beta chain was sequenced within a study of T-cell reconstitution after alpha-beta-depleted transplantation in children. As it was prepared, the TCRbeta library received unique molecular identifiers. One entry per CDR3 protein results from TCRdb running MiXCR on the PCR reads. The profile shows some 490,000 distinct CDR3 sequences, around an eighth of them singletons. V dropped 4 bases and J dropped 1 base, with 18 bases sitting between them. This CDR3 comprises 16 residues. Looked up from germline, CDR1 is SGDLS and CDR2 is YYNGEE. The origin of this receptor is a human donor who donated a stem cell graft to a child with combined immunodeficiency. This chain connects TRBV9 to TRBJ2-7, with D perhaps TRBD1 or TRBD2 (5 bases each). This material consisted of PBMCs from the stem cell graft donor, taken from the stem cell graft. Written as DNA, the CDR3 is TGTGCCAGCAGCCCCAGGGCAGGGAGCAATTCCTACGAGCAGTACTTC. As protein: CASSPRAGSNSYEQYF.